This T cell receptor (beta chain) was identified in a study of T cell changes during pregnancy in multiple sclerosis. Clones were read by immunoSEQ multiplex PCR, and TCRdb kept only the in-frame ones, dropping some. Of 10,000 to 12,000 clones in the sample, roughly 91% are singletons; the top ten hold 5% to 6.5%. The CDR3 is 12 amino acids. Germline assignment: CDR1 LGHNA and CDR2 YSLEER. Trimming removed 0 bases from V and 9 bases from J; junction bases left unmatched: 0. This receptor was identified in a female donor in good health, enrolled as a control in a pregnancy study. Here the sequenced sample was CD8+ T cells from peripheral blood mononuclear cells, taken in the first trimester of pregnancy. The V gene is TRBV4-3, the J gene TRBJ2-3; 7 bases match TRBD2. In DNA form, the CDR3 reads TGCGCCAGCAGCCAAGAAGCGGGGACGCAGTATTTT. Its translation is CASSQEAGTQYF.